A selection of T cell receptor beta chains follows, all from one sample in a study of blood T cell repertoires in COVID-19. Produced via immunoSEQ multiplex PCR; TCRdb's table is partial and in-frame only. The sample shows 120,000 to 150,000 clones, 80% to 85% of them seen only once. Sequencing was carried out using PBMCs or T cells enriched from blood (not recorded which). The receptors were sampled from a woman aged 45-60 years who had been exposed to COVID-19. The CDR3 runs from the conserved cysteine through the conserved F or W. Each record gives: J gene, V gene, D gene, clone size, CDR3 DNA, CDR3 protein. The D gene is left open where the match is weak. The size entry is marked missing in some rows and otherwise reads once, few, many or a size class.

TRBJ1-2,TRBV10-3,NA,NA,TGTGCCATCAGCACCGGGACTGACTCTATTGCCTATGGCTACACCTTC,CAISTGTDSIAYGYTF
TRBJ2-7,TRBV3-1/TRBV3-2,TRBD2,NA,TGTGCCAGCAGCCAGGTCGGGACTAGCGGGAGTCCCTACGAGCAGTACTTC,CASSQVGTSGSPYEQYF
TRBJ1-2,TRBV28,NA,few,TGTGCCAGCAGTCCCTTGGGGGCGCTTAATGGCTACACCTTC,CASSPLGALNGYTF
TRBJ1-5,TRBV19,NA,NA,TGTGCCAGTAGTGACGGCCTTGGAGGTAGCAATCAGCCCCAGCATTTT,CASSDGLGGSNQPQHF
TRBJ2-7,TRBV6-6,NA,NA,TGTGCCAGCAGCACCTCTACCTACGAGCAGTACTTC,CASSTSTYEQYF
TRBJ1-1,TRBV9,TRBD1,NA,TGTGCCAGCAGCGAACCACAGGGGGAGAACACTGAAGCTTTCTTT,CASSEPQGENTEAFF
TRBJ1-2,TRBV29-1,NA,once,TGCAGCGTTCGACAGGATTATGGCTACACCTTC,CSVRQDYGYTF
TRBJ2-1,TRBV18,NA,NA,TGTGCCAGCTCACCTCCGGCGAGGGACAATGAGCAGTTCTTC,CASSPPARDNEQFF
TRBJ1-2,TRBV12-3/TRBV12-4,NA,NA,TGTGCCAGCAGTAGTCAGTCCAGCTATGGCTACACCTTC,CASSSQSSYGYTF
TRBJ1-2,TRBV18,NA,NA,TGTGCCAGCTCACCGATGCGGGGGAGATCGTATGGCTACACCTTC,CASSPMRGRSYGYTF
TRBJ1-4,TRBV11-2,NA,once,TGTGCCAGCAGCTTGGCGCGGCTATCCAATGAAAAACTGTTTTTT,CASSLARLSNEKLFF
TRBJ2-3,TRBV5-1,NA,NA,TGCGCCAGCAGCCTCGGGGGCGGGGGAGGAACAGATACGCAGTATTTT,CASSLGGGGGTDTQYF
TRBJ2-1,TRBV7-6,NA,NA,TGTGCCAGCAGCTCGGGGGCGGGAGCGGGTGAGCAGTTCTTC,CASSSGAGAGEQFF
TRBJ2-2,TRBV9,NA,NA,TGTGCCAGCAGCGTCGCCAGCGGCGGGGAGCTGTTTTTT,CASSVASGGELFF
TRBJ1-1,TRBV7-6,NA,NA,TGTGCCAGCAGCCCGCGGACAGCAGGCCTAGCCGAAGCTTTCTTT,CASSPRTAGLAEAFF
TRBJ2-7,TRBV7-2,TRBD2,NA,TGTGCCAGCAGCTTCGGGACTACCAACTACGAGCAGTACTTC,CASSFGTTNYEQYF
TRBJ2-5,TRBV7-2,NA,NA,TGTGCCAGCAGCTTAGCTAGCGGATGGCGGGGAGAGACCCAGTACTTC,CASSLASGWRGETQYF
TRBJ2-2,TRBV10-3,NA,few,TGTGCCATCAGCGGACAGCTCACGAACACCGGGGAGCTGTTTTTT,CAISGQLTNTGELFF
TRBJ1-1,TRBV10-2,NA,NA,TGCGCCAGCAGGCACCCGGGGAGCCTCACTGAAGCTTTCTTT,CASRHPGSLTEAFF
TRBJ2-7,TRBV10-2,NA,NA,TGCGCCAGCGGCAGGGGTGGAAGCTACGAGCAGTACTTC,CASGRGGSYEQYF
TRBJ1-5,TRBV5-4,NA,NA,TGTGCCAGCAGCCGGGGGGGGGATCAGCCCCAGCATTTT,CASSRGGDQPQHF
TRBJ2-3,TRBV4-1,TRBD2,NA,TGCGCCAGCAGCCTCCTAGCGGGGGGAACCACAGATACGCAGTATTTT,CASSLLAGGTTDTQYF
TRBJ2-7,TRBV5-4,TRBD1,NA,TGTGCCAGCAGCTTGGGAGGGACAGGGGGCTACGAGCAGTACTTC,CASSLGGTGGYEQYF
TRBJ1-2,TRBV19,NA,NA,TGTGCCAGTAGTACCCACGACAGGCTCTATGGCTACACCTTC,CASSTHDRLYGYTF
TRBJ1-2,TRBV10-3,TRBD1,NA,TGTGCCATCCAAATGGCAGGGGGCGAGGGCTACACCTTC,CAIQMAGGEGYTF
TRBJ2-3,TRBV27,TRBD1,NA,TGTGCCAGCAGGGAAACTACCGGGACAGGGCAAACAGATACGCAGTATTTT,CASRETTGTGQTDTQYF
TRBJ2-1,TRBV5-1,NA,once,TGCGCCAGCAGACGAGGGTTGTTGGATGAGCAGTTCTTC,CASRRGLLDEQFF
TRBJ1-3,TRBV6-5,NA,NA,TGTGCCAGCAGTCCCGACAGGTCCCGGTCGAACACCATATATTTT,CASSPDRSRSNTIYF
TRBJ1-1,TRBV5-1,NA,NA,TGCGCCAGCAGCTCCCTACCGGGAATTCATGAAGCTTTCTTT,CASSSLPGIHEAFF
TRBJ1-2,TRBV25-1,NA,NA,TGTGCCAGCAGTTTAAAACGCAGCTATGGCTACACCTTC,CASSLKRSYGYTF
TRBJ1-1,TRBV29-1,TRBD1,NA,TGCAGCGTCAGACAGGGGGCGCGGAACACTGAAGCTTTCTTT,CSVRQGARNTEAFF
TRBJ2-1,TRBV7-6,TRBD2,NA,TGTGCCAGCAGCTTAGGCCCTAGCGGGGGCTCGGGGGGGGCCAATGAGCAGTTCTTC,CASSLGPSGGSGGANEQFF
TRBJ1-1,TRBV29-1,NA,NA,TGCAGCGTTCAACGGGGACAGAACACTGAAGCTTTCTTT,CSVQRGQNTEAFF
TRBJ2-3,TRBV5-8,TRBD2,NA,TGTGCCAGCAGCTTGCTAGCGGCCAGCCAAGATACGCAGTATTTT,CASSLLAASQDTQYF
TRBJ1-1,TRBV9,NA,NA,TGTGCCAGCAGCGTAGGAGAGGGGGGGCCGGAAGCTTTCTTT,CASSVGEGGPEAFF
TRBJ1-2,TRBV29-1,NA,many,TGCAGCGTTTCTGAGGGTGGCTACACCTTC,CSVSEGGYTF
TRBJ1-1,TRBV19,TRBD1,NA,TGTGCCAGTAGTATACCCGGGACAGGGGGCCGGACTGAAGCTTTCTTT,CASSIPGTGGRTEAFF
TRBJ1-2,TRBV7-9,NA,few,TGTGCCAGCAGCTTGGTCAGGCTGGGAGGACGGGGCTACACCTTC,CASSLVRLGGRGYTF
TRBJ2-5,TRBV19,NA,NA,TGTGCCAGTAGCTCCCACCGGGATCGACAAGAGACCCAGTACTTC,CASSSHRDRQETQYF
TRBJ1-1,TRBV6-5,NA,NA,TGTGCCAGCAGTTACTCGAGGGATCCGAACACTGAAGCTTTCTTT,CASSYSRDPNTEAFF
TRBJ2-1,TRBV10-1,NA,NA,TGCGCCAGCAGTGAGGGTTTGGGTGCGGGCACCTACAATGAGCAGTTCTTC,CASSEGLGAGTYNEQFF